This T cell receptor beta chain was identified in a study of blood T cell repertoires in COVID-19. Across the whole study: The United States, Italy and Spain were the sources of the acute and convalescent COVID-19 samples.

The germline V gene encodes CDR1 LGHDT and CDR2 YNNKEL (reference sequence). The length of the CDR3 is 13 residues. V gave up 3 bases and J gave up 1 base, with 6 bases separating them. The protocol was immunoSEQ multiplex PCR, while the TCRdb copy is restricted to in-frame clones and leaves out a portion. The data contain around 330,000 clones, about 91% of them singletons. The rearrangement links TRBV3-1 (or the pseudogene TRBV3-2) to TRBJ2-5, with D unresolved. The sample was peripheral blood. The sequence derives from a woman aged 25 to 39 with COVID-19, enrolled during active disease. The CDR3 DNA sequence: TGTGCCAGCAGCCAGGGCCCCCAAGAGACCCAGTACTTC. Protein: CASSQGPQETQYF.